The TCR beta chain under discussion was sequenced for a study of T cells after yellow fever vaccination. TCRdb re-analysed the 5' RACE reads in MiXCR, keeping a single row per CDR3 protein. This table has hundreds of thousands of distinct CDR3 sequences, 8.5% to 9% appearing once. V dropped 0 bases and J dropped 1 base, with 10 bases sitting between them. This CDR3 is built from 15 residues. Germline assignment: CDR1 LGHNA and CDR2 YSLEER. This clonotype was seen ten or more times. This rearrangement joins TRBV4-3 to TRBJ2-7; D unresolved. The clonotype originates from a man younger than 30 who received the YFV17D yellow fever vaccine. Material: PBMCs, obtained on the day of the first yellow fever vaccination. CDR3 protein: CASSQDKGSSYEQYF. In DNA form, the CDR3 reads TGCGCCAGCAGCCAAGATAAAGGTTCTTCCTACGAGCAGTACTTC.